These T cell receptor beta chains were read from a single sample in a study of cytomegalovirus exposure and HLA in healthy donors. Here immunoSEQ multiplex PCR was the method, and the copy in TCRdb shows in-frame clones only, minus some. Among about 56,000 clones listed, roughly 89% were seen once. The sample taken for sequencing was PBMCs. Receptors originate from a woman aged 18-35 years in good health and CMV-seronegative. CDR3s include the opening cysteine and the closing phenylalanine or tryptophan.

TRBJ2-7 | TRBV18 | CASSPPTAYEQYF
TRBJ1-2 | TRBV7-9 | CASSRGNYGYTF
TRBJ1-3 | TRBV7-9 | CASSHDNSGNTIYF
TRBJ1-1 | TRBV19 | CASSISVNTEAFF
TRBJ1-4 | TRBV27 | CASSLWGQGNEKLFF
TRBJ1-1 | TRBV28 | CASSFRRNTEAFF
TRBJ1-4 | TRBV7-3 | CASSSPGQGAEGEKLFF
TRBJ1-1 | TRBV2 | CASSPQGTVGAFF
TRBJ1-1 | TRBV28 | CASSFPQGGTEAFF
TRBJ2-7 | TRBV5-6 | CASSLMLTDRGYEQYF
TRBJ1-1 | TRBV7-8 | CASSIDRGPTEAFF
TRBJ2-7 | TRBV27 | CASSRDRAPSGYEQYF
TRBJ2-3 | TRBV4-3 | CASSQGTSGGDTQYF
TRBJ2-7 | TRBV10-3 | CAIRLSSRNEQYF
TRBJ2-1 | TRBV6-4 | CASRDSLYPEQFF
TRBJ2-1 | TRBV18 | CASTKTGNEQFF
TRBJ2-3 | TRBV5-1 | CASSGGLETDTQYF
TRBJ2-7 | TRBV11-3 | CASSLGWGHYIEQYF
TRBJ2-5 | TRBV5-1 | CASTPAGGSQETQYF
TRBJ1-5 | TRBV7-8 | CASSLATGTQPQHF
TRBJ1-1 | TRBV7-9 | CASSRDRESTEAFF
TRBJ1-6 | TRBV4-1 | CASSQLDREGSPLHF
TRBJ2-2 | TRBV12-5 | CASGLGGLANTGELFF
TRBJ2-5 | TRBV6-1 | CASSEIQGTQETQYF
TRBJ1-5 | TRBV10-3 | CAISGQGMQPQHF
TRBJ1-1 | TRBV4-1 | CASSQVLGQGGAGTEAFF
TRBJ1-1 | TRBV7-2 | CASSSTPGNTEAFF
TRBJ1-2 | TRBV19 | CASSIQGSDGYTF
TRBJ1-4 | TRBV7-9 | CASSLRQGVEKLFF
TRBJ2-6 | TRBV7-2 | CASSGTGGGGANVLTF
TRBJ2-5 | TRBV7-8 | CASSLSTSGQETQYF
TRBJ2-7 | TRBV5-5 | CASSRLIPGQSSYEQYF
TRBJ2-5 | TRBV14 | CASSQTGYVRETQYF
TRBJ1-2 | TRBV27 | CASNKVGQHPNYGYTF
TRBJ2-5 | TRBV11-2 | CASSRGLVEETQYF
TRBJ2-1 | TRBV4-3 | CASSQDWAGGAGYEQFF
TRBJ1-5 | TRBV28 | CASQSLQPQHF
TRBJ2-7 | TRBV19 | CASSWGGPSYEQYF
TRBJ2-1 | TRBV19 | CASTSGGNEQFF
TRBJ2-1 | TRBV10-3 | CAISDPVASGSYNEQFF
TRBJ1-5 | TRBV5-1 | CASSLAGPPQPQHF
TRBJ1-2 | TRBV19 | CASRSTGTAYGYTF
TRBJ1-3 | TRBV5-1 | CASSLAGTGSTIYF
TRBJ2-7 | TRBV6-5 | CASTARGASYEQYF